These 28 T cell receptor beta chains were sequenced from one sample in a study of beta chain features in type 1 diabetes. Study-level findings and limits: A moderate, significant TCRB CDR3 shortening appeared in type 1 diabetes across four CD4+ subsets.

For these TCRs, the target antigens are not known. Expressed TCRB transcripts were sequenced because the isolated RNA had all been reverse transcribed beforehand. Sequenced by immunoSEQ multiplex PCR; TCRdb stores in-frame clones only, minus some. The data show 300,000 to 450,000 clones, over 9% seen once. Sequenced sample: central memory CD4+ T cells from blood. The receptors were sampled from a man between 25 and 39 years old with type 1 diabetes.

The CDR3 reads CASSKTGTANYGYTF. The CDR3 nucleotides are TGTGCCAGCAGCAAGACCGGGACAGCTAACTATGGCTACACCTTC. The chain couples TRBV7-9 to TRBJ1-2; 7 nucleotides line up with TRBD1. V was clipped by 5 bases and J by 0 bases; unmatched bases: 6. Germline CDR1 is SEHNR and CDR2 is FQNEAQ (reference sequence). The CDR3 spans 15 residues.

The genes are TRBV28 and TRBJ2-7; possibly TRBD2 for D (5 bases). This CDR3 comprises 14 residues. Germline V gene data show CDR1 as MDHEN and CDR2 as SYDVKM. V was clipped by 5 bases and J by 4 bases, with 15 bases between them. The CDR3 nucleotides read TGTGCCAGCAGTGCCCTCGTACGGGGATACGAGCAGTACTTC. Protein: CASSALVRGYEQYF. The full variable domain, rest sourced from reference TRBV28 and TRBJ2-7, is DVKVTQSSRYLVKRTGEKVFLECVQDMDHENMFWYRQDPGLGLRLIYFSYDVKMKEKGDIPEGYSVSREKKERFSLILESASTNQTSMYLCASSALVRGYEQYFGPGTRLTVT.

At least ten counts were recorded for this clone. The chain recombines TRBV7-8 with TRBJ1-4; D is possibly TRBD1 (5 bases). Deletions cut 0 bases from V and 7 bases from J, with 12 bases between. The CDR3 has 15 residues. The germline gives CDR1 SGHVS, CDR2 FQNEAQ. CDR3 bases: TGTGCCAGCAGCTTAGCAGGTGCCGGGGGTGAAAAACTGTTTTTT. The encoded protein is CASSLAGAGGEKLFF.

This clone was counted a few times. This is likely an artifact of a read error, given a far larger clone one base away. The J gene is TRBJ2-3, the V gene TRBV7-2, with D perhaps matching TRBD2 (6 bases). CDR1 SGHTA and CDR2 FQGNSA come from the germline V gene. The CDR3 is 14 amino acids. V shed 4 bases and J shed 5 bases, with 13 bases lying between them. The DNA of the CDR3 is TGTGCCAGCAGCTCGCACGGGGGAATAGATACGCAGTATTTT. Protein: CASSSHGGIDTQYF.

The sample holds a few counts of this clone. The chain is built from TRBV2 and TRBJ1-2, with D unresolved. Trimming cost V 6 bases and J 3 bases, with 14 bases left between them. This CDR3 comprises 14 residues. In germline, CDR1 is SNHLY, CDR2 FYNNEI. CDR3 bases: TGTGCCAGCAGCCCCGACGGGTCGTACTATGGCTACACCTTC. Translation gives CASSPDGSYYGYTF.

Ten or more counts support this clone. This sequence joins TRBV5-1 and TRBJ2-3, with D unclear. The ends were cut back, 0 bases at V and 2 bases at J, with 7 bases in the middle. The germline V gene encodes CDR1 SGHRS and CDR2 YFSETQ. The CDR3 is made up of 14 amino acids. The CDR3 loop reads CASSLARLTDTQYF. In DNA, the CDR3 is TGCGCCAGCAGCTTGGCCAGGCTCACAGATACGCAGTATTTT.

This clone was seen more than once but under ten times. This chain joins TRBV11-3 and TRBJ2-1, with D possibly called TRBD1 or TRBD2 (5 bases each). The CDR3 runs to 15 residues. Germline assignment: CDR1 SGHNT and CDR2 YENEEA. Deletions cut 4 bases from V and 7 bases from J, with 17 bases between. CDR3 residues: CASSSGGGSINEQFF. In nucleotides, the CDR3 is TGTGCCAGCAGCTCGGGTGGGGGAAGTATTAATGAGCAGTTCTTC.

This clone has more than one count but fewer than ten. In DNA, the CDR3 is TGTGCCAGCAGCCCCAGGACAGTTCTCACCGGGGAGCTGTTTTTT. Its protein is CASSPRTVLTGELFF. This chain connects TRBV5-8 to TRBJ2-2, with D perhaps matching TRBD1 (6 bases). The CDR3 totals 15 residues. CDR1 SGHTS and CDR2 YDEGEE come from the germline V gene. Trimming removed 4 bases from V and 4 bases from J, with 14 bases in between.

In its sample, this clone was seen a few times. The rearrangement joins TRBV18 to TRBJ2-2, with D possibly being TRBD2 (6 bases). The CDR3 is 16 residues long. Germline-derived CDR1 and CDR2 are KGHSH and LQKENI. V dropped 3 bases and J dropped 6 bases, with 17 bases sitting between them. The CDR3 coding sequence is TGTGCCAGCTCACCGCCGACTAGGGGATATGCCGGGGAGCTGTTTTTT. Translating gives CASSPPTRGYAGELFF.

This clone was recorded a few times. The chain joins TRBV18 to TRBJ2-5, with 12 bases identical to TRBD1. This CDR3 has 14 residues. Unmatched junction bases numbered 6, after V lost 8 bases and J lost 5 bases. Looked up from germline, CDR1 is KGHSH and CDR2 is LQKENI. For the CDR3, the DNA is TGTGCCAGCAGCTCCGGGACAGGGGGCGAGACCCAGTACTTC. This translates into CASSSGTGGETQYF.

This clone occurred many times. CDR3 loop: CASSLWSGGTEAFF. The CDR3 DNA sequence: TGTGCCAGCAGTTTATGGTCAGGGGGCACTGAAGCTTTCTTT. The chain joins TRBV28 to TRBJ1-1; 7 nucleotides agree with TRBD1. V gave up 0 bases and J gave up 4 bases; unmatched junction bases: 2. CDR1 MDHEN and CDR2 SYDVKM come from the germline V gene. This CDR3 region has 14 residues. Variable domain in full (rest from reference TRBV28 and TRBJ1-1): DVKVTQSSRYLVKRTGEKVFLECVQDMDHENMFWYRQDPGLGLRLIYFSYDVKMKEKGDIPEGYSVSREKKERFSLILESASTNQTSMYLCASSLWSGGTEAFFGQGTRLTVV.

This clone turned up a few times. The chain links TRBV6-1 to TRBJ2-7, with D unresolved. V was shortened by 0 bases and J by 0 bases, with 3 bases between the two germline ends. This CDR3 comprises 13 residues. In germline, CDR1 is MNHNS, CDR2 SASEGT. The CDR3 bases are TGTGCCAGCAGTGAAGCGGCCTCCTACGAGCAGTACTTC. Protein product: CASSEAASYEQYF.

This clone was seen a handful of times. This chain uses TRBV20-1 with TRBJ2-7; no firm D call. The germline CDR1 and CDR2 sequences are DFQATT and SNEGSKA (reference sequence). The CDR3 has 11 residues. The V end lost 6 bases, the J end lost 0 bases, and 6 bases lay between the germline ends. Here the CDR3 reads CSAFNSYEQYF. CDR3 DNA: TGCAGTGCCTTTAACTCCTACGAGCAGTACTTC.

The rearrangement links TRBV7-9 to TRBJ2-1, with 14 nucleotides matching TRBD2. V lost 1 base to trimming and J lost 10 bases; unmatched junction nucleotides: 6. The CDR3 length is 16 residues. Germline assignment: CDR1 SEHNR and CDR2 FQNEAQ (reference sequence). CDR3 sequence reads: CASSLEGLAGEREQFF. The CDR3 bases are TGTGCCAGCAGCTTAGAGGGACTAGCGGGAGAGCGGGAGCAGTTCTTC.

This clone was detected only a few times. The chain has TRBV7-2 and TRBJ2-4, with 10 bases lining up with TRBD1. The V segment lost 5 bases and the J segment 4 bases; nucleotides outside the gene matches: 2. Germline loops: CDR1 SGHTA, CDR2 FQGNSA. The CDR3 loop spans 14 amino acids. CDR3 loop: CASSPGQGKNIQYF. CDR3 DNA sequence: TGTGCCAGCAGCCCGGGACAGGGGAAAAACATTCAGTACTTC.

This clone was found many times. The genes are TRBV27 and TRBJ1-1; D uncertain. Germline V CDR1 and CDR2: MNHEY, SMNVEV (reference sequence). Trimming took off 5 bases at V and 1 base at J, with 5 bases between the two ends. The CDR3 sequence is 12 residues long. CDR3 in DNA: TGTGCCAGCAGTCCCAAGAACACTGAAGCTTTCTTT. Protein sequence: CASSPKNTEAFF.

This clone was counted only a few times. This chain connects TRBV7-9 to TRBJ2-7; 9 bases agree with TRBD1. This CDR3 is 13 amino acids long. Germline-derived CDR1 and CDR2 are SEHNR and FQNEAQ (reference sequence). The J segment lost 8 bases and the V segment lost 5 bases, leaving 7 bases of the junction unmatched. The DNA for the CDR3 is TGTGCCAGCAGCCGGGACAGGGTTTGGAAGCAGTACTTC. The encoded protein is CASSRDRVWKQYF.

V gene TRBV27 combines with J gene TRBJ2-7; 8 bases map to TRBD2. This CDR3 has 15 residues. The germline CDR1 and CDR2 sequences are MNHEY and SMNVEV (reference sequence). The V segment lost 2 bases and the J segment 6 bases; nucleotides outside the gene matches: 9. CDR3 nucleotides: TGTGCCAGCAGTTTAGATGGGACTAGACCCTCCGAGCAGTACTTC. Translated: CASSLDGTRPSEQYF.

This clone appeared a few times. This rearrangement joins TRBV10-3 to TRBJ1-1; D is perhaps TRBD1 (5 bases). The CDR3 consists of 12 residues. CDR1 and CDR2 (germline): ENHRY, SYGVKD. The V gene lost 5 bases and the J gene lost 10 bases, with 14 bases spanning the gap. The CDR3 sequence: CAISPEQGSAFF. CDR3 DNA: TGTGCCATCAGTCCTGAGCAGGGTTCAGCTTTCTTT.

This clone has just a few counts. The V call is TRBV28, the J call TRBJ1-4; 7 positions agree with TRBD1. V trimming: 6 bases; J trimming: 8 bases; junction bases outside the gene matches: 12. Germline CDR1 reads MDHEN; CDR2 reads SYDVKM. This CDR3 contains 15 residues. The CDR3 DNA is TGTGCCAGCAGACGATTAGACAGGGTGGGCGAAAAACTGTTTTTT. This encodes CASRRLDRVGEKLFF.

This clone was counted between two and nine times. The chain recombines TRBV6-5 with TRBJ2-7; 9 positions match TRBD1. V dropped 6 bases and J dropped 6; count of bases not matched to a gene: 9. CDR1 is MNHEY, CDR2 SVGAGI, per germline. This CDR3 contains 14 residues. CDR3 region: CASRLQGAKGEQYF. The CDR3, as DNA: TGTGCCAGCAGACTACAGGGGGCAAAGGGCGAGCAGTACTTC.

The sample holds many counts of this clone. The chain has TRBV7-9 and TRBJ1-4, with D perhaps matching TRBD1 (5 bases). Trimming left V 5 bases short and J 1 base short, with 8 bases between. Germline V gives CDR1 SEHNR, CDR2 FQNEAQ (reference sequence). The CDR3 has 14 amino acids. The CDR3 nucleotides read TGTGCCAGCAGCCTGGGGGGAACTAATGAAAAACTGTTTTTT. It is translated as CASSLGGTNEKLFF.

Only a few counts were recorded for this clone. The V gene is TRBV29-1, the J gene TRBJ2-3; D may be TRBD1 (5 bases). Trimming left V 3 bases short and J 1 base short, with 11 bases between. Germline CDR1 and CDR2: SQVTM and ANQGSEA. The CDR3 totals 14 residues. DNA for the CDR3: TGCAGCGTTGATGCAGTGACAGGCACAGATACGCAGTATTTT. It specifies CSVDAVTGTDTQYF.

The CDR3 loop reads CASRKLAGGHNEQFF. The CDR3 nucleotides read TGTGCCAGCAGGAAACTAGCGGGAGGGCACAATGAGCAGTTCTTC. The chain has TRBV28 and TRBJ2-1; TRBD2 matches at 13 bases. The CDR3 is 15 amino acids. The germline V gene encodes CDR1 MDHEN and CDR2 SYDVKM. Losses at the gene ends were 6 bases for V and 5 bases for J; bases not matched to a gene: 4. The variable domain in full, completed from reference TRBV28 and TRBJ2-1, reads DVKVTQSSRYLVKRTGEKVFLECVQDMDHENMFWYRQDPGLGLRLIYFSYDVKMKEKGDIPEGYSVSREKKERFSLILESASTNQTSMYLCASRKLAGGHNEQFFGPGTRLTVL.

Many counts were recorded for this clone. The rearrangement joins TRBV23-1 to TRBJ1-3; TRBD1 matches at 9 bases. TRBV23-1 is identified as an open reading frame with a role that is uncertain. The CDR3 is 15 residues long. Trimming took 4 bases from V and 0 from J; bases not matched to a gene: 1. The CDR3 spells CASSLTGGSGNTIYF. The CDR3 DNA follows: TGCGCCAGCAGTCTGACAGGGGGCTCTGGAAACACCATATATTTT.

This clone has more than one count but fewer than ten. The chain joins TRBV5-1 to TRBJ1-2; D may be TRBD1 (6 bases). Trimming removed 1 base from V and 2 bases from J, with 9 bases in between. The CDR3 contains 14 residues. Germline loops: CDR1 SGHRS, CDR2 YFSETQ. As DNA, the CDR3 is TGCGCCAGCAGCTTGAGCACAGGGAACTATGGCTACACCTTC. Encoded protein: CASSLSTGNYGYTF. Looking up the rest from reference TRBV5-1 and TRBJ1-2 gives the full variable domain: KAGVTQTPRYLIKTRGQQVTLSCSPISGHRSVSWYQQTPGQGLQFLFEYFSETQRNKGNFPGRFSGRQFSNSRSEMNVSTLELGDSALYLCASSLSTGNYGYTFGSGTRLTVV.

Ten or more counts support this clone. The chain joins TRBV5-4 to TRBJ2-1; TRBD2 might be the D (6 bases). The germline V and J ends were trimmed by 2 bases and 12 bases, with 9 bases remaining between them. The CDR3 covers 11 residues. The germline CDR1 and CDR2 sequences are SGHNT and YYREEE (reference sequence). The CDR3 sequence: CASSFRERQFF. In nucleotides, the CDR3 is TGTGCCAGCAGCTTTCGGGAGCGGCAGTTCTTC.

The gene calls are TRBV29-1 and TRBJ1-1, with TRBD1 as a possible D gene (6 bases). There are 13 residues in the CDR3. Germline assignment: CDR1 SQVTM and CDR2 ANQGSEA. V shed 4 bases and J shed 14 bases, with 23 bases lying between them. The CDR3 DNA follows: TGCAGCGTTGTGGGGGCATCAAGAACAATGTCCTTCTTT. This codes for CSVVGASRTMSFF.